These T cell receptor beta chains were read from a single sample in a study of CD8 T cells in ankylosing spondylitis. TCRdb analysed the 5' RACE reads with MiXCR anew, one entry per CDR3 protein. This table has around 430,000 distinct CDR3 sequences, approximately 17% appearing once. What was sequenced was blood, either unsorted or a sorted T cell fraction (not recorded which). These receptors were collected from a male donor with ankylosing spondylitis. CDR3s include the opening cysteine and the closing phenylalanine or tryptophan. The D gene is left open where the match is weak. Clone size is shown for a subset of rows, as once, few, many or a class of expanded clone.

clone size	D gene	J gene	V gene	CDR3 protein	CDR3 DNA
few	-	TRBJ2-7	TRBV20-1	CSAKAEWSYEQYF	TGCAGTGCTAAAGCGGAGTGGTCCTACGAGCAGTACTTC
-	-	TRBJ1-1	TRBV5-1	CASSLEIGGGTEAFF	TGCGCCAGCAGCTTGGAAATTGGCGGAGGGACTGAAGCTTTCTTT
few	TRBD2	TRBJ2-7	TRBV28	CASSLSGGGQQQYF	TGTGCCAGCAGTTTATCGGGCGGGGGGCAGCAGCAGTACTTC
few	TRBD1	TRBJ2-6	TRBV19	CASRKGQGDSGANVLTF	TGTGCCAGTAGGAAAGGACAGGGCGATTCTGGGGCCAACGTCCTGACTTTC
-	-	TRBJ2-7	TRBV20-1	CSARDLGSPYEQYF	TGCAGTGCTAGAGATCTGGGGTCTCCCTACGAGCAGTACTTC
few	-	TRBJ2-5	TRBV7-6	CASSLTWRETQYF	TGTGCCAGCAGCTTAACCTGGAGGGAGACCCAGTACTTC
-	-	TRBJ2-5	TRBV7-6	CASSPGTTLGETQYF	TGTGCCAGCAGCCCCGGGACAACTTTGGGAGAGACCCAGTACTTC
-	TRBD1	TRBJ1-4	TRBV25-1	CASRDEEGAGEKLFF	TGTGCCAGCAGAGATGAGGAGGGGGCGGGGGAAAAACTGTTTTTT
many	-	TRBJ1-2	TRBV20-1	CSARGGQNYGYTF	TGCAGTGCTAGAGGGGGGCAGAACTATGGCTACACCTTC
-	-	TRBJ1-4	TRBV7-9	CASSFFGQGRNEKLFF	TGTGCCAGCAGCTTTTTTGGGCAGGGTCGGAACGAAAAACTGTTTTTT
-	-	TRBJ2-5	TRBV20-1	CSASAGAQETQYF	TGCAGTGCGTCCGCAGGGGCCCAAGAGACCCAGTACTTC
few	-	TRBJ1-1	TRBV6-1	CASSRGTGGNTEAFF	TGTGCCAGCAGCCGAGGTACAGGAGGGAACACTGAAGCTTTCTTT
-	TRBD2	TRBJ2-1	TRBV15	CATSRGSLAGGFNEQFF	TGTGCCACCAGCAGGGGTTCCCTAGCGGGAGGGTTCAATGAGCAGTTCTTC
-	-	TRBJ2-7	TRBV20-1	CSAQQGPDYEQYF	TGCAGTGCCCAGCAAGGGCCGGACTACGAGCAGTACTTC
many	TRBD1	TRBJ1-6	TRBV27	CASSTGQGIPNSPLHF	TGTGCCAGCAGTACCGGACAGGGCATCCCTAATTCACCCCTCCACTTT
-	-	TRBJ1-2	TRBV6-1	CASSQFLTDANYGYTF	TGTGCCAGCAGTCAATTCCTGACGGACGCTAACTATGGCTACACCTTC
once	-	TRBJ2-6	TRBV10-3	CATHSISGANVLTF	TGTGCCACCCATAGCATCTCTGGGGCCAACGTCCTGACTTTC
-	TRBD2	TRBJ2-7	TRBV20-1	CSARVGGGAVHEQYF	TGCAGTGCTAGAGTCGGCGGGGGGGCTGTACACGAGCAGTACTTC
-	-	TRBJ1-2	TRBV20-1	CSARDPAGRNYGYTF	TGCAGTGCTAGAGATCCGGCAGGTCGGAACTATGGCTACACCTTC
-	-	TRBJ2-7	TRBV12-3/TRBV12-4	CASSISRVADEQYF	TGTGCCAGCAGTATTAGCAGGGTCGCCGACGAGCAGTACTTC
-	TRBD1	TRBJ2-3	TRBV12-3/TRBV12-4	CASTLRQGRNTDTQYF	TGTGCCAGCACCCTAAGACAGGGTAGAAACACAGATACGCAGTATTTT
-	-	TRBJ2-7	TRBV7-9	CASSPIGRTYEQYF	TGTGCCAGCAGCCCCATCGGACGGACCTACGAGCAGTACTTC
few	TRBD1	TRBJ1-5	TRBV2	CASRPRDRDNQPQHF	TGTGCCAGCAGGCCCCGGGACAGGGACAATCAGCCCCAGCATTTT
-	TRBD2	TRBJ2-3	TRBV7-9	CASSPHSGTSTDTQYF	TGTGCCAGCAGCCCCCATAGCGGGACTAGCACAGATACGCAGTATTTT
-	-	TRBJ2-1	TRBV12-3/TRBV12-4	CASSSRKGPGWNEQFF	TGTGCCAGCAGCTCACGGAAGGGCCCCGGCTGGAATGAGCAGTTCTTC
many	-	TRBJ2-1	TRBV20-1	CSAKRRQFF	TGCAGTGCTAAAAGACGGCAGTTCTTC
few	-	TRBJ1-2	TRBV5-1	CASSLEAGRFYGYTF	TGCGCCAGCAGCTTGGAGGCCGGTAGATTCTATGGCTACACCTTC
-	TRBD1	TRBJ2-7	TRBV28	CASSLGGTGGHEQYF	TGTGCCAGCAGTTTGGGCGGGACAGGGGGCCACGAGCAGTACTTC
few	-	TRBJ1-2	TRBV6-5	CASSYSDRNYGYTF	TGTGCCAGCAGTTATTCGGACAGAAACTATGGCTACACCTTC
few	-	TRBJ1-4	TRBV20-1	CSASLTENEKLFF	TGCAGTGCTAGTTTGACAGAGAATGAAAAACTGTTTTTT
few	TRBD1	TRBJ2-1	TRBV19	CASSLGQGTDEQFF	TGTGCCAGTAGTCTCGGACAGGGTACGGATGAGCAGTTCTTC
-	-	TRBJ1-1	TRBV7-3	CASSPTWGTEAFF	TGTGCCAGCAGCCCAACGTGGGGCACTGAAGCTTTCTTT
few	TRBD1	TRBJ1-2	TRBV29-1	CSVEGTGVVSYGYTF	TGCAGCGTTGAAGGGACAGGGGTGGTGAGCTATGGCTACACCTTC
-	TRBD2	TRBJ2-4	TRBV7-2	CASSPGGVEAKNIQYF	TGTGCCAGCAGCCCCGGGGGGGTCGAAGCCAAAAACATTCAGTACTTC
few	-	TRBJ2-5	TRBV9	CASSVEWQAWETQYF	TGTGCCAGCAGCGTAGAATGGCAGGCTTGGGAGACCCAGTACTTC
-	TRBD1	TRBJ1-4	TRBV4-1	CASSQDRDRGNEKLFF	TGCGCCAGCAGCCAAGATAGGGACAGGGGAAATGAAAAACTGTTTTTT
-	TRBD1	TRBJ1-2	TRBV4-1	CASSQDQGDGYTF	TGCGCCAGCAGCCAAGATCAGGGGGATGGCTACACCTTC
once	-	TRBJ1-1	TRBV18	CASSMTGQNTEAFF	TGTGCCAGCTCAATGACAGGCCAGAACACTGAAGCTTTCTTT
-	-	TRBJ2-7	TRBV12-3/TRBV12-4	CASSLGGFEQYF	TGTGCCAGCAGTTTAGGGGGGTTCGAGCAGTACTTC
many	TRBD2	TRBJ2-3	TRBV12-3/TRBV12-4	CASSPRTSGRHADTQYF	TGTGCCAGCAGTCCTAGGACTAGCGGGAGGCACGCAGATACGCAGTATTTT
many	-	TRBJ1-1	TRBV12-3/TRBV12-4	CASSLRAVNTEAFF	TGTGCCAGCAGTTTAAGGGCAGTGAACACTGAAGCTTTCTTT